What follows are 5 T cell receptor beta chains derived from one specimen sequenced in a study of T cells in Graves' hyperthyroidism and ophthalmopathy. Amplification of TCR beta CDR3 regions was performed using RNA transcripts as template. The HTBI primer set drove a first-round RT-PCR of the TCR CDR3. Using its own MiXCR run on the multiplex PCR reads, TCRdb lists one record per CDR3 protein. The data show 550,000 to 600,000 distinct CDR3 sequences, 35% to 55% seen once. The specimen was peripheral blood or thyroid tissue (not recorded which). All receptors come from an adult woman with Graves' disease, either hyperthyroidism or ophthalmopathy (not recorded which).

The V gene is TRBV7-7, the J gene TRBJ1-1; 7 bases line up with TRBD1. From germline, CDR1 is SSHAT and CDR2 FNYEAQ (reference sequence). The CDR3 length is 13 residues. CDR3 sequence reads: CARGGRGNTEAFF. The CDR3 nucleotides read TGTGCTAGAGGGGGCAGGGGGAACACTGAAGCTTTCTTT.

The sample holds many counts of this clonotype. The V and J genes are TRBV20-1 and TRBJ1-3; 8 nucleotides line up with TRBD1. The CDR3 has 16 amino acids. V lost 3 bases, J lost 0 bases, and 7 bases stayed unmatched. CDR1 and CDR2 from the germline V gene are DFQATT and SNEGSKA (reference sequence). CDR3 sequence reads: CSASQGAALSGNTIYF. The CDR3 nucleotides read TGCAGTGCTAGTCAGGGGGCTGCTCTCTCTGGAAACACCATATATTTT.

This rearrangement joins TRBV10-3 to TRBJ1-5; maybe TRBD1 (6 bases). With 0 bases removed from V and 5 bases from J, the gap between germline ends came to 11 bases. Germline CDR1 and CDR2: ENHRY and SYGVKD. This CDR3 region has 15 residues. CDR3: CAISESAGVDQPQHF. Here the CDR3 DNA reads TGTGCCATCAGTGAGTCGGCAGGGGTAGATCAGCCCCAGCATTTT.

This chain links TRBV29-1 with TRBJ1-1; D ambiguous. Germline lookup yields CDR1 SQVTM and CDR2 ANQGSEA. The germline V and J ends were trimmed by 0 bases and 1 base, with 9 bases remaining between them. This CDR3 has 14 amino acids. DNA of the CDR3: TGCAGCGTTGAAGAGAGGGCGGAGAACACTGAAGCTTTCTTT. As protein: CSVEERAENTEAFF.

Turning to this clonotype: A much larger clone differs by one base, so this may be a read error. The chain joins TRBV5-6 to TRBJ2-7, with TRBD2 matching 9 bases. The CDR3 sequence is 15 residues long. In germline, CDR1 is SGHDT, CDR2 YYEEEE. CDR3 DNA sequence: TGTACCAGCAGCTTCTTTAGCGGGAGCGGTGACGAGCAGTACTTC. It specifies CTSSFFSGSGDEQYF.